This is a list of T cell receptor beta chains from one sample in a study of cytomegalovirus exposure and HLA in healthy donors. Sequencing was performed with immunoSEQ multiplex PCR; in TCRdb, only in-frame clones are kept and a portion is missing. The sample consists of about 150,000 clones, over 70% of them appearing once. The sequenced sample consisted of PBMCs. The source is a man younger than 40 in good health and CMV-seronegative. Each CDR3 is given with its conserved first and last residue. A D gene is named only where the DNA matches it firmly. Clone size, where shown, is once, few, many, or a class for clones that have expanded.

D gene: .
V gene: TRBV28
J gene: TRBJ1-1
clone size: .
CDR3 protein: CASRTIGGGTEAFF
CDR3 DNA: TGTGCCAGCAGGACGATCGGGGGAGGCACTGAAGCTTTCTTT

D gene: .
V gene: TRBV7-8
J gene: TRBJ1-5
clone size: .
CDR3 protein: CASSLKRGPDQPQHF
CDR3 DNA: TGTGCCAGCAGCTTAAAGCGGGGGCCTGATCAGCCCCAGCATTTT

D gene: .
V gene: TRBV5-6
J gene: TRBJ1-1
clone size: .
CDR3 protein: CASSWEGRAFF
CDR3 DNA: TGTGCCAGCAGCTGGGAGGGGAGGGCTTTCTTT

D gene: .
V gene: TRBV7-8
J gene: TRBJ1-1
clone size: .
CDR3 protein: CASSKGRSSTEAFF
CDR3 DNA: TGTGCCAGCAGTAAGGGGCGTTCCTCGACTGAAGCTTTCTTT

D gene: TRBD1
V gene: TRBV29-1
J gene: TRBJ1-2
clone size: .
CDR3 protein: CSGGQGNYGYTF
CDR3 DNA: TGCAGCGGGGGACAGGGAAACTATGGCTACACCTTC

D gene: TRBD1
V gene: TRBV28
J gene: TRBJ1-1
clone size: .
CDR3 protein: CAIQGARNTEAFF
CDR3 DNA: TGTGCCATACAGGGGGCAAGGAACACTGAAGCTTTCTTT

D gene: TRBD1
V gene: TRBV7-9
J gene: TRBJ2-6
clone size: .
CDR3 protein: CASSLDKRTGASGANVLTF
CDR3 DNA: TGTGCCAGCAGCTTAGATAAAAGGACAGGGGCTTCTGGGGCCAACGTCCTGACTTTC

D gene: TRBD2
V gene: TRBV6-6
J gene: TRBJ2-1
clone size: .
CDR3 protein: CASSYVQVAGGDEQFF
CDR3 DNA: TGTGCCAGCAGTTACGTCCAAGTAGCGGGGGGGGATGAGCAGTTCTTC

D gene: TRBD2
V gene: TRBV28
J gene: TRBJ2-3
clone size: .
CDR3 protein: CASSTLGGGADTQYF
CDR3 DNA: TGTGCCAGCAGTACTCTGGGCGGGGGGGCTGATACGCAGTATTTT

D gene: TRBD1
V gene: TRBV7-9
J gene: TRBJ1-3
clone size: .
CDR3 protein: CASSLEGQGTHTIYF
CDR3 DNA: TGTGCCAGCAGCTTAGAGGGACAGGGGACGCACACCATATATTTT

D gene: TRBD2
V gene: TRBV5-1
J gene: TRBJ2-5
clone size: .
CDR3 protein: CASSLGMLAGGQETQYF
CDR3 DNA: TGCGCCAGCAGCTTGGGCATGCTGGCGGGGGGGCAAGAGACCCAGTACTTC

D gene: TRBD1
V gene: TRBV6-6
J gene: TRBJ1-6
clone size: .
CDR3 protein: CASRLGQGRSPLHF
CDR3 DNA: TGTGCCAGCAGGCTGGGACAGGGACGTTCACCCCTCCACTTT

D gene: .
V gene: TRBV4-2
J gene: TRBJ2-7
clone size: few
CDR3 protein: CASSQDRGAAIGEQYF
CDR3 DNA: TGTGCCAGCAGCCAAGACCGGGGGGCCGCAATCGGCGAGCAGTACTTC

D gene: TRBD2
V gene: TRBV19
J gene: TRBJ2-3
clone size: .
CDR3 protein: CASSTGLASNSDTQYF
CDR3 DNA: TGTGCCAGTAGTACGGGACTAGCGAGTAACTCAGATACGCAGTATTTT

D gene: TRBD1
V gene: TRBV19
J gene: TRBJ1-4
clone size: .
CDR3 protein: CASSQGGAEKLFF
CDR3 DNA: TGTGCCAGTAGTCAGGGGGGCGCGGAAAAACTGTTTTTT

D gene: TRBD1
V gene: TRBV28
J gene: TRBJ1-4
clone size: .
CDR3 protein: CASSLYRGTNEKLFF
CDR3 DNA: TGTGCCAGCAGTCTATACAGGGGAACTAATGAAAAACTGTTTTTT

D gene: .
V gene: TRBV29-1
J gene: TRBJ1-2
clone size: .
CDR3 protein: CSVGTGDGYTF
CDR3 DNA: TGCAGCGTTGGGACTGGGGATGGCTACACCTTC

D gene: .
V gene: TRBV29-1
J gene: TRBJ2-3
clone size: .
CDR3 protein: CSVETPSTDTQYF
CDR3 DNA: TGCAGCGTAGAGACACCTAGCACAGATACGCAGTATTTT

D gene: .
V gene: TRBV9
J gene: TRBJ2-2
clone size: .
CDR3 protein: CASSVAGSGHTGELFF
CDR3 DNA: TGTGCCAGCAGCGTAGCAGGGTCCGGACACACCGGGGAGCTGTTTTTT

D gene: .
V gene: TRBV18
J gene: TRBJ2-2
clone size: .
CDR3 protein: CASLNDRNTGELFF
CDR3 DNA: TGTGCCAGCTTAAATGACAGAAACACCGGGGAGCTGTTTTTT

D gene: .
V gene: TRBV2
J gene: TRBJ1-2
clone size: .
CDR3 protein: CASSVDAVQTYGYTF
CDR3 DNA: TGTGCCAGCAGTGTAGACGCCGTCCAGACATATGGCTACACCTTC

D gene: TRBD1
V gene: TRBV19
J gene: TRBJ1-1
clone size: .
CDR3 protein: CASSRLGQGDTEAFF
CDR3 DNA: TGTGCCAGTAGTAGATTAGGACAGGGGGACACTGAAGCTTTCTTT

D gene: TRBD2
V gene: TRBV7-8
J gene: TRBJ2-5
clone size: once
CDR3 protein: CASSRSGTRQETQYF
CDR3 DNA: TGTGCCAGCAGCCGATCCGGGACTAGACAAGAGACCCAGTACTTC

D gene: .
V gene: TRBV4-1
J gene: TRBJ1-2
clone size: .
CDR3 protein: CASSQDGALYNYGYTF
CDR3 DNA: TGCGCCAGCAGCCAAGATGGAGCCCTTTATAACTATGGCTACACCTTC

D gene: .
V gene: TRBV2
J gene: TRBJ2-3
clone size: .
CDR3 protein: CASQVFTDTQYF
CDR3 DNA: TGTGCCAGCCAGGTGTTCACGGATACGCAGTATTTT

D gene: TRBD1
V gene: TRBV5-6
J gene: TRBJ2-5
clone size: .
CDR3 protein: CASSPPTGGGETQYF
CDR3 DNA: TGTGCCAGCAGCCCCCCGACAGGGGGAGGAGAGACCCAGTACTTC

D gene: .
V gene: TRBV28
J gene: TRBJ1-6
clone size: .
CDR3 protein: CASSLTGSPLHF
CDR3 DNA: TGTGCCAGCAGTTTAACGGGGTCTCCCCTCCACTTT

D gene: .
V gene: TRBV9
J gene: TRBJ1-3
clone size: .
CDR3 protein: CASSTDGPSGNTIYF
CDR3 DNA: TGTGCCAGCAGCACCGATGGGCCCTCTGGAAACACCATATATTTT

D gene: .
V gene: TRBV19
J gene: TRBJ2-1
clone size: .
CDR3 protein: CASSIVSNYNEQFF
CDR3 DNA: TGTGCCAGTAGTATAGTGAGTAACTACAATGAGCAGTTCTTC

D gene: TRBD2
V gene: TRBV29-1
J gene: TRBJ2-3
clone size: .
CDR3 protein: CSGERGRDTQYF
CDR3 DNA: TGCAGCGGGGAGCGGGGCCGGGATACGCAGTATTTT

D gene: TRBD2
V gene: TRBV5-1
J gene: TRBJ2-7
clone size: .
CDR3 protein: CASSLGGLAGVYEQYF
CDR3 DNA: TGCGCCAGCAGCTTGGGGGGCCTAGCGGGGGTCTACGAGCAGTACTTC

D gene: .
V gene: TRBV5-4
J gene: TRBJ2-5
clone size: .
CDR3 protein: CASSAAARGGEKTQYF
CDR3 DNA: TGTGCCAGCAGCGCGGCGGCCCGGGGCGGGGAGAAGACCCAGTACTTC

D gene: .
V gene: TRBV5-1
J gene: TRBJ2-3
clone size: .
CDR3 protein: CASSFMGPSTDTQYF
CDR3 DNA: TGCGCCAGCAGCTTTATGGGGCCTAGCACAGATACGCAGTATTTT

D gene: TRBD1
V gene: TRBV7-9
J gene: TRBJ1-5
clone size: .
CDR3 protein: CASSGGQAGQPQHF
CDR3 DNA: TGTGCCAGCAGCGGAGGACAGGCGGGTCAGCCCCAGCATTTT

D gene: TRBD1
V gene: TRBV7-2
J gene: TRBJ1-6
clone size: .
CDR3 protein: CASSLGDSSPLHF
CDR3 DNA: TGTGCCAGCAGCTTAGGGGACAGTTCACCCCTCCACTTT

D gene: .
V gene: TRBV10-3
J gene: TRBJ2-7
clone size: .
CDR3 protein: CAISAASGSYEQYF
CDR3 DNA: TGTGCCATCAGTGCGGCGAGCGGATCCTACGAGCAATACTTC

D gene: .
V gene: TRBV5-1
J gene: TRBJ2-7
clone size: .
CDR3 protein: CASSSVGAYEQYF
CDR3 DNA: TGCGCCAGCAGTTCCGTTGGAGCCTACGAGCAGTACTTC

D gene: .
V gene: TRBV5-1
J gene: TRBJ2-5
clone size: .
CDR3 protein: CASSLGGEQETQYF
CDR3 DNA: TGCGCCAGCAGCTTAGGAGGGGAACAAGAGACCCAGTACTTC

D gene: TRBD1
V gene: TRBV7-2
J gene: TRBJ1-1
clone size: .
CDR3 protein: CASSPRQGALAEAFF
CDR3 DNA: TGTGCCAGCAGCCCCCGACAGGGGGCACTCGCTGAAGCTTTCTTT

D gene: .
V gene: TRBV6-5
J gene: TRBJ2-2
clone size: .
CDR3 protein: CASSYSSTGELFF
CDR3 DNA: TGTGCCAGCAGTTACTCTTCGACCGGGGAGCTGTTTTTT